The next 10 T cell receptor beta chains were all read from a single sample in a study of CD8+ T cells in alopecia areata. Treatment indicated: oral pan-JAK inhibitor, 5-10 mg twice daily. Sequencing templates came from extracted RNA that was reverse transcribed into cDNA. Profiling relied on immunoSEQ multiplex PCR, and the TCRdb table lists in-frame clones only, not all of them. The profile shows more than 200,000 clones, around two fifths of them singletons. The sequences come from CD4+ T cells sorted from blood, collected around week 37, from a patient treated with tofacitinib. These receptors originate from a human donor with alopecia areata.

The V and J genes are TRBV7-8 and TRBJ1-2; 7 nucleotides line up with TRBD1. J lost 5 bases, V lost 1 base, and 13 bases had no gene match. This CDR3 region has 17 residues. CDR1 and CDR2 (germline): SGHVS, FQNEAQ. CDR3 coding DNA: TGTGCCAGCAGCTTAGGGTTTAGGGGGCGGATTCTTTATGGCTACACCTTC. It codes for CASSLGFRGRILYGYTF.

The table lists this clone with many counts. Here the CDR3 reads CASSLALATDTQYF. For the CDR3, the DNA is TGTGCCAGCAGCTTAGCTCTAGCGACAGATACGCAGTATTTT. The chain uses TRBV7-6 and TRBJ2-3, with D maybe TRBD2 (6 bases). Germline loops: CDR1 SGHVS, CDR2 FNYEAQ. Trimming left V 0 bases short and J 3 bases short, with 7 bases between. The CDR3 sequence is 14 residues long.

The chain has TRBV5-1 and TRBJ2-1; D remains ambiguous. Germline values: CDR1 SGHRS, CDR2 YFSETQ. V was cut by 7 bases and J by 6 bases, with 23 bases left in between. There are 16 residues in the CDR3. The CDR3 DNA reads TGCGCCAGCCGACTTTTTATCGAGGTTGTGGGCAATGAGCAGTTCTTC. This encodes CASRLFIEVVGNEQFF.

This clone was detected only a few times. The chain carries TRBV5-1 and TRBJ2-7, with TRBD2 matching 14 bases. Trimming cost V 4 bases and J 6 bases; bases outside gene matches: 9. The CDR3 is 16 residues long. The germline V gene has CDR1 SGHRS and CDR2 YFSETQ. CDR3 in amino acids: CASSAAGTSGRSEQYF. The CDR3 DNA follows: TGCGCCAGCAGCGCGGCCGGGACTAGCGGGAGAAGCGAGCAGTACTTC. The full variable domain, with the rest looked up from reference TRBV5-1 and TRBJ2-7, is KAGVTQTPRYLIKTRGQQVTLSCSPISGHRSVSWYQQTPGQGLQFLFEYFSETQRNKGNFPGRFSGRQFSNSRSEMNVSTLELGDSALYLCASSAAGTSGRSEQYFGPGTRLTVT.

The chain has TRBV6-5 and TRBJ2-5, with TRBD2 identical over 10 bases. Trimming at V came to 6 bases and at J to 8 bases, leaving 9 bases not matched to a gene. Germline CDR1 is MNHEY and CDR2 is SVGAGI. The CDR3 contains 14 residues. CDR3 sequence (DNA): TGTGCCAGCAGGATGGTATTAGCGGGAGGAACCCAGTACTTC. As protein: CASRMVLAGGTQYF.

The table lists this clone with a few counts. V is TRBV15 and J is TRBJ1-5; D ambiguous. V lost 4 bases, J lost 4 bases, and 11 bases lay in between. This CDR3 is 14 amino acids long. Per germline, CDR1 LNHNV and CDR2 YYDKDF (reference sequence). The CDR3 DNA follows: TGTGCCACCAGCACCCAGGTACGTAATCAGCCCCAGCATTTT. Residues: CATSTQVRNQPQHF. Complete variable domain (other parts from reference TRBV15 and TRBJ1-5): DAMVIQNPRYQVTQFGKPVTLSCSQTLNHNVMYWYQQKSSQAPKLLFHYYDKDFNNEADTPDNFQSRRPNTSFCFLDIRSPGLGDTAMYLCATSTQVRNQPQHFGDGTRLSIL.

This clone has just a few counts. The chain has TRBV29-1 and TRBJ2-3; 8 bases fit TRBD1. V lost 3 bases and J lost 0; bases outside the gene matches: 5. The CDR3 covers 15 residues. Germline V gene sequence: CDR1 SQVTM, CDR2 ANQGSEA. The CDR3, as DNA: TGCAGCGTTGATGCGGACAGGGCTAGCACAGATACGCAGTATTTT. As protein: CSVDADRASTDTQYF.

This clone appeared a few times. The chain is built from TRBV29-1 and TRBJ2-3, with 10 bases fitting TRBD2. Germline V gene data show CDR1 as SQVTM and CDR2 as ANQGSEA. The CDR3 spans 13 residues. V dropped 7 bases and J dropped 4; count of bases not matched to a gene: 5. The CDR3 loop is CSGGLAVADTQYF. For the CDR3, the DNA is TGCAGCGGAGGACTAGCGGTGGCAGATACGCAGTATTTT.

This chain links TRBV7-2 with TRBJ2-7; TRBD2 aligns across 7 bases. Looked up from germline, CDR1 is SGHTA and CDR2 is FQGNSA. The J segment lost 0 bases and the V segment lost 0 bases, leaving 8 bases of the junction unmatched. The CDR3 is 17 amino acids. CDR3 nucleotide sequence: TGTGCCAGCAGCTTAGCGAGGGCTAGCGGAAGCTCCTACGAGCAGTACTTC. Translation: CASSLARASGSSYEQYF.

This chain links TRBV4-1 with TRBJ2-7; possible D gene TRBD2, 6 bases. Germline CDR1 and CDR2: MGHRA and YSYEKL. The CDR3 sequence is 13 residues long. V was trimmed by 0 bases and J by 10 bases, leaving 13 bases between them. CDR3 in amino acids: CASSQDGGTSQYF. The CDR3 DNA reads TGCGCCAGCAGCCAAGATGGGGGGACCTCCCAGTACTTC.